A single sample gave rise to the 20 T cell receptor beta chains below, sequenced in a study of Ad26.COV2.S vaccination and SARS-CoV-2 variants. The method was immunoSEQ multiplex PCR; TCRdb's version includes in-frame clones alone and lacks a portion of them. Among more than 250,000 clones listed, roughly 86% were seen once. Noted treatment: about 20 received Ad26.COV2.S at low or high dose, single or two shots; 5 received placebo; per-sample allocation not given. Samples analyzed were those drawn on day 63 after the first vaccine or placebo injection. The sample was peripheral blood, taken in a trial of Ad26.COV2.S vaccine versus placebo. All receptors derive from a person between 18 and 60 years old who received the Ad26.COV2.S COVID-19 vaccine or a placebo.

On this clone: Other DNA variants within this sample encode the same CDR3. The V call is TRBV12-3 or TRBV12-4, the J call TRBJ1-1; D not certain. V was clipped by 5 bases and J by 2 bases, with 9 bases between them. The CDR3 is 13 amino acids. The CDR3 nucleotides read TGTGCCAGCAGTCCTAGACTAAACACTGAAGCTTTCTTT. It is translated as CASSPRLNTEAFF.

V gene TRBV3-1 (or the pseudogene TRBV3-2) combines with J gene TRBJ1-1; the D gene is possibly TRBD1 (6 bases). Germline V CDR1 and CDR2: LGHDT, YNNKEL (reference sequence). With 4 bases removed from V and 1 base from J, the gap between germline ends came to 13 bases. The CDR3 is 15 residues long. CDR3: CASSPWTVRNTEAFF. The CDR3 DNA reads as TGTGCCAGCAGCCCTTGGACAGTTAGGAACACTGAAGCTTTCTTT.

The rearrangement joins TRBV6-4 to TRBJ1-1; possible D gene TRBD1, 5 bases. CDR1 MRHNA and CDR2 SNTAGT come from the germline V gene. V lost 5 bases to trimming and J lost 1 base, with 17 bases between them. This CDR3 contains 16 residues. CDR3 nucleotides: TGTGCCAGCAGTACAATGACGGGACGGAAGAACACTGAAGCTTTCTTT. It yields the protein CASSTMTGRKNTEAFF.

This clone was seen only once. J is TRBJ2-3 and V is TRBV28, with D tentatively TRBD2 (6 bases). CDR3 length: 13 amino acids. Trimming removed 1 base from V and 6 bases from J, with 8 bases in between. Germline lookup yields CDR1 MDHEN and CDR2 SYDVKM. The CDR3 nucleotides read TGTGCCAGCAGTTTATTTGGGAGGGATACGCAGTATTTT. This gives the protein CASSLFGRDTQYF.

This chain uses TRBV4-2 with TRBJ2-3, with 9 bases aligning to TRBD2. The CDR3 is 15 residues long. V gave up 11 bases and J gave up 0 bases; unmatched junction bases: 9. Germline V CDR1 and CDR2: LGHNA, YNFKEQ. The CDR3 loop reads CAAGASGGSTDTQYF. CDR3 DNA: TGTGCCGCAGGGGCCAGCGGGGGGAGCACAGATACGCAGTATTTT.

The V and J genes are TRBV21-1 and TRBJ2-5. TRBV21-1 is designated a pseudogene. This CDR3 is built from 16 residues. The CDR3 reads CASSKRWTAVKETQYF. CDR3 nucleotides: TGTGCCAGCAGCAAAAGGTGGACGGCTGTAAAAGAGACCCAGTACTTC.

The sample holds one count of this clone. The chain is built from TRBV5-1 and TRBJ2-5; TRBD1 agrees at 8 bases. With V trimmed by 3 bases and J by 4 bases, 11 bases remained unmatched. CDR3 length: 16 residues. The germline CDR1 and CDR2 sequences are SGHRS and YFSETQ. CDR3 DNA sequence: TGCGCCAGCAGCTACGGTGGGGGACAGGTCGTAGAGACCCAGTACTTC. Its translation: CASSYGGGQVVETQYF.

This chain connects TRBV7-9 to TRBJ2-2; possibly TRBD2 for D (5 bases). Germline V lookup: CDR1 SEHNR, CDR2 FQNEAQ (reference sequence). V was cut by 5 bases and J by 1 base, with 8 bases left in between. The CDR3 is 14 residues long. In DNA, the CDR3 is TGTGCCAGCAGCGGCCGGGAGAACACCGGGGAGCTGTTTTTT. Translation gives CASSGRENTGELFF.

This clone was seen just once. This sequence joins TRBV21-1 and TRBJ2-5. TRBV21-1 has pseudogene status. This CDR3 has 11 amino acids. CDR3 DNA sequence: TGTGCCAGCAGCAAAGAAGAGACCCAGTACTTC. Amino acid sequence: CASSKEETQYF.

The CDR3 is CASSQPGTGARNIQYF. CDR3 coding DNA: TGTGCCAGCAGCCAACCGGGAACAGGGGCCCGAAACATTCAGTACTTC. J is TRBJ2-4 and V is TRBV7-8, with TRBD1 matching over 7 bases. The ends lost 5 bases at V and 6 bases at J; junction bases unmatched: 13. In germline, CDR1 is SGHVS, CDR2 FQNEAQ. CDR3 length: 16 amino acids.

This clone was observed a single time. The V and J genes are TRBV5-4 and TRBJ2-5; D possibly corresponds to TRBD1 (6 bases). The CDR3 sequence is 13 residues long. V lost 4 bases and J lost 5, with 12 bases in between. Germline V CDR1 and CDR2: SGHNT, YYREEE (reference sequence). The CDR3 spells CASSEQGTETQYF. As DNA, the CDR3 is TGTGCCAGCAGCGAACAGGGAACGGAGACCCAGTACTTC.

This clone was recorded once. The V and J genes are TRBV3-1 (or the pseudogene TRBV3-2) and TRBJ1-2; tentatively, D is TRBD1 (6 bases). The CDR3 covers 17 residues. The ends were cut back, 5 bases at V and 7 bases at J, with 26 bases in the middle. Germline V gene lookup returns CDR1 LGHDT and CDR2 YNNKEL (reference sequence). The chain's CDR3 is CASSWDKLLRPTGGYTF. The CDR3 DNA follows: TGTGCCAGCAGCTGGGACAAATTATTACGACCTACCGGTGGCTACACCTTC.

The chain combines TRBV9 with TRBJ2-3; D may be TRBD2 (5 bases). This CDR3 spans 16 amino acids. The germline V gene has CDR1 SGDLS and CDR2 YYNGEE. The germline V and J ends were trimmed by 0 bases and 7 bases, with 18 bases remaining between them. CDR3 in amino acids: CASSVASEGHVNTQYF. The CDR3 DNA is TGTGCCAGCAGCGTAGCTAGTGAGGGCCATGTCAATACGCAGTATTTT.

V and J are TRBV10-3 and TRBJ1-5; 7 bases are a match to TRBD1. Germline assignment: CDR1 ENHRY and CDR2 SYGVKD. The CDR3 consists of 14 residues. The V gene end was trimmed by 4 bases and the J gene end by 6 bases; junction bases not matched to a gene: 6. CDR3 DNA sequence: TGTGCCATCAGTGGAGACAGGGTAGCTCAGCCCCAGCATTTT. Protein sequence: CAISGDRVAQPQHF.

This rearrangement joins TRBV6-5 to TRBJ1-2; maybe TRBD1 (5 bases). The V end was cut by 6 bases, the J end by 8 bases, with 19 bases between. This CDR3 is built from 14 residues. Germline V lookup: CDR1 MNHEY, CDR2 SVGAGI. This CDR3 reads CASRPGTDFIGYTF. CDR3 coding DNA: TGTGCCAGCAGACCCGGGACGGACTTTATAGGCTACACCTTC.

A few counts support this clone. Written as DNA, the CDR3 is TGTGCCAGCAGTTATCGGATCGATCGTGGGTATGGCTACACCTTC. Its translation: CASSYRIDRGYGYTF. This chain connects TRBV6-5 to TRBJ1-2; D remains unclear. The V end lost 3 bases, the J end lost 5 bases, and 16 bases lay between the germline ends. The CDR3 contains 15 residues. The V gene's germline CDR1 is MNHEY and CDR2 SVGAGI.

The V call is TRBV10-3, the J call TRBJ2-3, with 10 bases matching TRBD1. Per the germline V gene, CDR1 is ENHRY and CDR2 is SYGVKD. Germline trimming cut 11 bases from V and 3 bases from J; bases unmatched to any gene: 5. The CDR3 has 13 amino acids. CDR3 region: CAVRQGATDTQYF. CDR3 coding DNA: TGTGCCGTTCGACAGGGGGCAACAGATACGCAGTATTTT.

The chain couples TRBV6-5 to TRBJ2-7; maybe TRBD1 (6 bases). This CDR3 comprises 12 residues. CDR1 and CDR2 from the germline V gene are MNHEY and SVGAGI. V was pared by 4 bases and J by 13 bases, with 17 bases between. The CDR3 is CASSSLTGTPYF. CDR3 sequence (DNA): TGTGCCAGCAGTTCTTTAACGGGGACACCTTACTTC.

The chain employs TRBV4-2 and TRBJ1-5; 9 bases agree with TRBD1. Trimming cost V 3 bases and J 4 bases; bases outside gene matches: 1. Germline CDR1 and CDR2: LGHNA and YNFKEQ. The CDR3 loop spans 14 amino acids. CDR3 region: CASSHGTGNQPQHF. CDR3 nucleotide sequence: TGTGCCAGCAGCCATGGGACAGGGAATCAGCCCCAGCATTTT.

The chain uses TRBV4-1 and TRBJ2-7; TRBD1 is a possible D gene (6 bases). The CDR3 length is 13 residues. Germline CDR1 is MGHRA and CDR2 is YSYEKL. The V end was cut by 4 bases, the J end by 1 base, with 8 bases between. Written as DNA, the CDR3 is TGCGCCAGCAGCCGCGGACAGTCCTACGAGCAGTACTTC. Translation gives CASSRGQSYEQYF.